The 28 T cell receptor beta chains reported below all come from one sample, sequenced in a study of molecular identifiers for immune sequencing clone quantification. A single record per CDR3 protein comes from TCRdb applying MiXCR to the PCR reads. This sample has about 97,000 distinct CDR3 sequences, with roughly 24% found just once. Sample: naive CD8+ T cells from blood, with Jurkat cell RNA spiked in. The sample's subset: FACS-sorted CD8+CD4-CCR7+CD45RA+ naive T cells. The receptors originated from a human donor in good health. Some libraries in this study had Jurkat cell RNA spiked in.

This clonotype showed up many times. The rearrangement joins TRBV7-9 to TRBJ1-1; tentative D call: TRBD1 (6 bases). Trimming pared 7 bases from V and 8 bases from J, leaving 14 bases between. Germline V CDR1 and CDR2: SEHNR, FQNEAQ (reference sequence). This CDR3 has 12 residues. This CDR3 reads CASTPAGAEAFF. CDR3 sequence (DNA): TGTGCCAGCACCCCCGCGGGGGCCGAAGCTTTCTTT.

Remarks on this clonotype: Possible read error: a much larger clone is one base away. V and J are TRBV28 and TRBJ2-5, with D hard to call. V dropped 7 bases and J dropped 4 bases, with 19 bases sitting between them. The CDR3 runs 15 residues. Germline V gives CDR1 MDHEN, CDR2 SYDVKM. CDR3 residues: CASTPTDLLGETQYF. The CDR3 nucleotides are TGTGCCAGCACCCCTACGGACCTACTGGGAGAGACCCAGTACTTC.

The V gene is TRBV5-5, the J gene TRBJ2-7; tentatively, D is TRBD1 or TRBD2 (5 bases each). CDR3 length: 15 amino acids. Germline V gene lookup returns CDR1 SGHKS and CDR2 YYEKEE (reference sequence). The V end lost 1 base, the J end lost 4 bases, and 15 bases lay between the germline ends. The chain's CDR3 is CASSLWAGSGYEQYF. The CDR3, as DNA: TGTGCCAGCAGCTTGTGGGCAGGGAGTGGGTACGAGCAGTACTTC.

On this clonotype: With a much larger clone just one base away, this may be a read error. The gene calls are TRBV28 and TRBJ2-7, with no clear D. Germline V gene sequence: CDR1 MDHEN, CDR2 SYDVKM. This CDR3 has 13 amino acids. V shed 6 bases and J shed 2 bases, with 11 bases lying between them. The CDR3 sequence: CASRGPAAYEQYF. The CDR3 coding sequence is TGTGCCAGCAGGGGCCCTGCCGCCTACGAGCAGTACTTC.

This clonotype was counted many times. The V call is TRBV27, the J call TRBJ1-2; TRBD1 might be the D (5 bases). This CDR3 spans 12 amino acids. Trimming removed 4 bases from V and 8 bases from J, with 11 bases in between. Germline CDR1 MNHEY, CDR2 SMNVEV (reference sequence). CDR3 bases: TGTGCCAGCAGTTCCCGACAGTCAGGCTACACCTTC. Protein product: CASSSRQSGYTF.

This clonotype was seen only a few times. The chain couples TRBV6-2 or TRBV6-3 to TRBJ2-7; 10 nucleotides match TRBD2. Trimming took 5 bases from V and 4 from J; bases not matched to a gene: 8. The CDR3 extends over 15 amino acids. Germline V CDR1 and CDR2: MNHEY, SVGEGT. Here the CDR3 reads CASSHPGLAVYEQYF. The DNA for the CDR3 is TGTGCCAGCAGTCACCCCGGACTAGCGGTTTACGAGCAGTACTTC.

J is TRBJ2-5 and V is TRBV3-1, with 7 nucleotides matching TRBD1. Per the germline V gene, CDR1 is LGHDT and CDR2 is YNNKEL (reference sequence). With 4 bases clipped from V and 4 bases from J, the junction kept 9 bases outside the gene matches. The CDR3 has 15 residues. The DNA for the CDR3 is TGTGCCAGCAGCCCGGAACAGGGGATTGGAGAGACCCAGTACTTC. Protein product: CASSPEQGIGETQYF.

This clonotype has ten or more counts. The chain uses TRBV14 and TRBJ2-3; no reliable D call. V was pared by 1 base and J by 0 bases, with 8 bases between. CDR3 length: 15 residues. In germline, CDR1 is SGHDN, CDR2 FVKESK. CDR3 loop: CASSQGAPSTDTQYF. For the CDR3, the DNA is TGTGCCAGCAGCCAAGGAGCGCCAAGCACAGATACGCAGTATTTT.

The table lists this clonotype with many counts. The genes are TRBV28 and TRBJ1-5; the match to TRBD1 covers 8 bases. Germline V CDR1 and CDR2: MDHEN, SYDVKM. Unmatched junction bases numbered 10, after V lost 6 bases and J lost 3 bases. This CDR3 comprises 16 residues. The DNA of the CDR3 is TGTGCCAGCAGCCCCAGGACAGGGCCTGTCAATCAGCCCCAGCATTTT. Protein sequence: CASSPRTGPVNQPQHF.

At least ten counts were recorded for this clonotype. CDR3: CASSGRTSGGWTDTQYF. CDR3 sequence (DNA): TGTGCCAGCAGCGGGAGGACTAGCGGGGGATGGACAGATACGCAGTATTTT. The V call is TRBV7-8, the J call TRBJ2-3; 13 bases agree with TRBD2. The junction had 8 bases not matched to a gene; V was cut back by 5 bases and J by 3 bases. There are 17 residues in the CDR3. Germline CDR1 SGHVS, CDR2 FQNEAQ.

For this clonotype: A much larger clone lies a single base off, so this may be a read error. The V and J genes are TRBV2 and TRBJ2-5, with 10 bases that match TRBD1. The germline V gene has CDR1 SNHLY and CDR2 FYNNEI. The CDR3 is 17 amino acids. CDR3 sequence (DNA): TGTGCCAGCAGTGAAGCGGGCCGGGACAGGGGCCAAGAGGCCCAGTACTTC. Its translation is CASSEAGRDRGQEAQYF. The entire variable domain, with the rest obtained from reference TRBV2 and TRBJ2-5, is as follows: EPEVTQTPSHQVTQMGQEVILRCVPISNHLYFYWYRQILGQKVEFLVSFYNNEISEKSEIFDDQFSVERPDGSNFTLKIRSTKLEDSAMYFCASSEAGRDRGQEAQYFGPGTRLLVL.

As concerns this clonotype: A clone one base away is much larger, so this may be a read error. V is TRBV9 and J is TRBJ2-5, with D perhaps TRBD1 (6 bases). The CDR3 is made up of 14 amino acids. CDR1 and CDR2 from the germline V gene are SGDLS and YYNGEE. Between the trimmed V and J ends, which lost 4 bases and 4 bases, there was a span of 14 bases. CDR3 bases: TGTGCCAGCAGCTCCCAGGGGCGGGCAGAGACCCAGTACTTC. Encoded protein: CASSSQGRAETQYF.

This clonotype was counted at least ten times. This chain connects TRBV7-9 to TRBJ2-3; 8 bases align to TRBD1. Germline values: CDR1 SEHNR, CDR2 FQNEAQ (reference sequence). The CDR3 has 16 amino acids. V was pared by 2 bases and J by 2 bases, with 6 bases of the junction left unmatched. The CDR3 sequence is CASSLLPGQATDTQYF. In DNA, the CDR3 is TGTGCCAGCAGCTTACTTCCGGGACAGGCCACAGATACGCAGTATTTT.

This clonotype has at least ten counts. The V and J genes are TRBV9 and TRBJ2-3; 9 nucleotides match TRBD2. The germline V gene encodes CDR1 SGDLS and CDR2 YYNGEE. The CDR3 covers 15 residues. V was clipped by 0 bases and J by 2 bases; unmatched bases: 1. CDR3 DNA sequence: TGTGCCAGCAGCGTAGGACTAGCGGTCACAGATACGCAGTATTTT. This codes for CASSVGLAVTDTQYF.

The gene calls are TRBV2 and TRBJ2-5; no clear D gene. Germline CDR1 is SNHLY and CDR2 is FYNNEI. The CDR3 contains 14 residues. V was cut by 3 bases and J by 2 bases, with 10 bases left in between. The CDR3 spells CASSEVLRQETQYF. The CDR3 bases are TGTGCCAGCAGTGAGGTTCTGCGGCAAGAGACCCAGTACTTC.

Comments on this clonotype: This clone may be a read error of a much larger clone one base away. The J gene is TRBJ1-1, the V gene TRBV27, with D unresolved. Germline CDR1 is MNHEY and CDR2 is SMNVEV (reference sequence). The CDR3 extends over 13 amino acids. Trimming took 3 bases from V and 1 from J, leaving 6 bases between them. The CDR3 DNA sequence: TGTGCCAGCAGTTTCCGGACGAACACTGAAGCTTTCTTT. Its translation is CASSFRTNTEAFF.

This clonotype was observed many times. This rearrangement joins TRBV12-3 or TRBV12-4 to TRBJ2-1, with 10 positions matching TRBD2. The CDR3 loop spans 15 amino acids. The V and J ends lost 7 bases and 8 bases, in that order; junction bases with no gene match: 11. CDR3 in DNA: TGTGCCAGCAATCCTAGCGGGAGATGGTGGGATGAGCAGTTCTTC. It specifies CASNPSGRWWDEQFF.

This clonotype was detected many times. The chain carries TRBV5-6 and TRBJ1-3; D possibly corresponds to TRBD1 (5 bases). This CDR3 is 15 amino acids long. The germline V gene has CDR1 SGHDT and CDR2 YYEEEE. V was shortened by 0 bases and J by 0 bases, with 7 bases between the two germline ends. CDR3 nucleotides: TGTGCCAGCAGCTTGGAAGGGACCTCTGGAAACACCATATATTTT. Its protein product is CASSLEGTSGNTIYF.

This clonotype was detected ten times or more. The chain joins TRBV2 to TRBJ2-3; D unresolved. The CDR3 length is 14 residues. Trimming took off 3 bases at V and 4 bases at J, with 11 bases between the two ends. Germline V lookup: CDR1 SNHLY, CDR2 FYNNEI. CDR3 nucleotide sequence: TGTGCCAGCAGTGATGGAGTGGCGCCAGATACGCAGTATTTT. Translated: CASSDGVAPDTQYF.

Concerning this clonotype: A much larger clone differs by one base, so this may be a read error. J is TRBJ1-5 and V is TRBV7-2; no firm D call. This CDR3 is 14 amino acids long. Per the germline V gene, CDR1 is SGHTA and CDR2 is FQGNSA. The CDR3 reads CASSPTGGYQPPHF. Written as DNA, the CDR3 is TGTGCCAGCAGCCCGACGGGTGGTTATCAGCCCCCGCATTTT.

At least ten counts were recorded for this clonotype. The chain uses TRBV28 and TRBJ2-3, with TRBD2 identical over 10 bases. Losses at the gene ends were 6 bases for V and 1 base for J; bases not matched to a gene: 16. The germline CDR1 and CDR2 sequences are MDHEN and SYDVKM. The CDR3 is made up of 19 amino acids. The CDR3 sequence is CASRFLAGVGTKGTDTQYF. For the CDR3, the DNA is TGTGCCAGCAGGTTTCTAGCGGGAGTCGGTACTAAAGGCACAGATACGCAGTATTTT.

The sample holds a few counts of this clonotype. The chain is built from TRBV7-9 and TRBJ2-4, with D maybe TRBD2 (6 bases). Germline assignment: CDR1 SEHNR and CDR2 FQNEAQ (reference sequence). This CDR3 region has 15 residues. Trimming cost V 5 bases and J 9 bases, with 20 bases left between them. In nucleotides, the CDR3 is TGTGCCAGCAGCACCGGGACTCCCCTCCCGGTCATTCAGTACTTC. It codes for CASSTGTPLPVIQYF.

This clonotype came up many times. V is TRBV7-9 and J is TRBJ2-7; TRBD1 matches at 9 bases. The CDR3 is made up of 15 amino acids. J lost 3 bases, V lost 4 bases, and 7 bases had no gene match. Germline V gene lookup returns CDR1 SEHNR and CDR2 FQNEAQ (reference sequence). The CDR3 region has the DNA TGTGCCAGCAGCTCGCCAGGGACAGGGAACTACGAGCAGTACTTC. Residues: CASSSPGTGNYEQYF.

This clonotype appeared many times. This chain links TRBV13 with TRBJ2-5, with D tentatively TRBD2 (6 bases). CDR3 length equals 16 residues. Per germline, CDR1 PRHDT and CDR2 FYEKMQ (reference sequence). Trimming removed 5 bases from V and 0 bases from J, with 16 bases in between. The CDR3 DNA reads as TGTGCCAGCAGCCATAGCGGTGAACAGTACCAAGAGACCCAGTACTTC. Its protein is CASSHSGEQYQETQYF. Complete variable domain (other parts from reference TRBV13 and TRBJ2-5): AAGVIQSPRHLIKEKRETATLKCYPIPRHDTVYWYQQGPGQDPQFLISFYEKMQSDKGSIPDRFSAQQFSDYHSELNMSSLELGDSALYFCASSHSGEQYQETQYFGPGTRLLVL.

This clonotype came up many times. The V call is TRBV3-1, the J call TRBJ2-5; weak D call: TRBD1 (6 bases). Germline V CDR1 and CDR2: LGHDT, YNNKEL (reference sequence). The CDR3 totals 15 residues. Trimming shortened V by 0 bases and J by 5 bases, and 13 bases separated the two germline ends. CDR3 residues: CASSQDPGTLETQYF. The DNA of the CDR3 is TGTGCCAGCAGCCAAGATCCCGGGACACTGGAGACCCAGTACTTC.

This clonotype turned up a few times. The V call is TRBV20-1, the J call TRBJ2-7, with unresolved D. CDR3 size: 14 residues. V was cut by 1 base and J by 1 base, with 11 bases left in between. From germline, CDR1 is DFQATT and CDR2 SNEGSKA (reference sequence). For the CDR3, the DNA is TGCAGTGCTAGAGGGCTGTTAGTATCCTACGAGCAGTACTTC. This encodes CSARGLLVSYEQYF.

The V gene is TRBV4-1, the J gene TRBJ1-5; tentatively, D is TRBD1 (5 bases). V lost 1 base and J lost 3, with 10 bases in between. CDR1 is MGHRA and CDR2 is YSYEKL in the germline V gene. This CDR3 has 15 residues. CDR3 protein: CASSQVFRDNQPQHF. Written as DNA, the CDR3 is TGCGCCAGCAGCCAAGTGTTCAGGGACAATCAGCCCCAGCATTTT.

This clonotype has at least ten counts. The rearrangement uses TRBV7-6 and TRBJ2-1; D is possibly TRBD1 or TRBD2 (6 bases each). The germline V gene has CDR1 SGHVS and CDR2 FNYEAQ. V was cut by 0 bases and J by 8 bases, with 17 bases left in between. The CDR3 has 16 amino acids. CDR3 sequence: CASSLARPSRGHEQFF. DNA of the CDR3: TGTGCCAGCAGCTTAGCGCGGCCATCCCGGGGGCATGAGCAGTTCTTC.